These 16 T cell receptor beta chains came from one sample sequenced in a study of blood T cell repertoires in COVID-19. The assay was immunoSEQ multiplex PCR, and TCRdb's table has in-frame clones only and misses some. The sample records roughly 100,000 clones, around 88% being singletons. Sequenced: peripheral blood. The receptors were sampled from a woman in her sixties or seventies with acute or convalescent COVID-19.

The CDR3 region is CASRTGWREDTIYF. CDR3 DNA sequence: TGTGCCAGCAGGACTGGGTGGAGGGAGGACACCATATATTTT. The rearrangement links TRBV6-5 to TRBJ1-3; D gene unclear. The CDR3 runs 14 residues. Germline CDR1 is MNHEY and CDR2 is SVGAGI. The V end was cut by 6 bases, the J end by 8 bases, with 17 bases between.

The chain recombines TRBV9 with TRBJ2-3; 7 bases agree with TRBD2. Trimming took 4 bases from V and 2 from J; bases not matched to a gene: 13. The CDR3 totals 17 residues. The germline V gene encodes CDR1 SGDLS and CDR2 YYNGEE. CDR3 nucleotides: TGTGCCAGCAGCCCCCTTCGCGGGGAGGGCCCCACAGATACGCAGTATTTT. Its protein is CASSPLRGEGPTDTQYF.

V is TRBV21-1 and J is TRBJ1-5; the D segment call TRBD1 is taken from the table without a DNA check. TRBV21-1 is a known pseudogene. The CDR3 totals 20 residues. CDR3 DNA: TGTGCCAGCAGCACCCACAGGGAGCCCCCCTTTTTTTATAGCAATCAGCCCCAGCATTTT. It yields the protein CASSTHREPPFFYSNQPQHF.

This rearrangement joins TRBV5-1 to TRBJ1-1; the D gene is possibly TRBD1 (6 bases). The germline V gene has CDR1 SGHRS and CDR2 YFSETQ. The CDR3 is 11 amino acids. Trimming took off 6 bases at V and 6 bases at J, with 9 bases between the two ends. In nucleotides, the CDR3 is TGCGCCAGCACCCAGGGGTCTGAAGCTTTCTTT. This translates into CASTQGSEAFF.

The rearrangement links TRBV4-2 to TRBJ2-7; possibly TRBD1 for D (5 bases). From germline, CDR1 is LGHNA and CDR2 YNFKEQ. The length of the CDR3 is 17 residues. V lost 0 bases and J 6 bases, leaving 21 bases between the germline ends. Written as DNA, the CDR3 is TGTGCCAGCAGCCAAGATGAGATTTACCAGGGCGGTGGCGAGCAGTACTTC. Translated, it gives CASSQDEIYQGGGEQYF.

This sequence joins TRBV21-1 and TRBJ1-5; the table's D call of TRBD1 was not tested on the DNA. TRBV21-1 is a known pseudogene. This CDR3 contains 11 residues. CDR3 bases: TGTGCCAGCAGGCAGGCCCAGCCCCAGCATTTT. Residues: CASRQAQPQHF.

The genes are TRBV5-1 and TRBJ2-5, with TRBD1 as a possible D gene (5 bases). There are 16 residues in the CDR3. Germline V lookup: CDR1 SGHRS, CDR2 YFSETQ. The ends were cut back, 4 bases at V and 1 base at J, with 17 bases in the middle. The CDR3 sequence: CASSRQGAPFQETQYF. Written as DNA, the CDR3 is TGCGCCAGCAGCAGGCAGGGTGCTCCATTCCAAGAGACCCAGTACTTC.

The gene calls are TRBV6-2 or TRBV6-3 and TRBJ1-6, with a possible D match to TRBD1 (6 bases). This CDR3 is 14 amino acids long. Looked up from germline, CDR1 is MNHEY and CDR2 is SVGEGT. Trimming took off 0 bases at V and 8 bases at J, with 8 bases between the two ends. CDR3 residues: CASSYSGHDSPLHF. CDR3 in DNA: TGTGCCAGCAGTTACTCGGGACACGATTCACCCCTCCACTTT.

The chain is built from TRBV5-4 and TRBJ2-3; 11 nucleotides align to TRBD2. Germline V gene data show CDR1 as SGHNT and CDR2 as YYREEE (reference sequence). The CDR3 length is 18 residues. V was pared by 5 bases and J by 7 bases, with 18 bases of the junction left unmatched. The CDR3 region is CASSFLLAGDWNPNTQYF. CDR3 sequence (DNA): TGTGCCAGCAGTTTTCTACTAGCGGGGGACTGGAACCCGAATACGCAGTATTTT.

The V gene is TRBV5-1, the J gene TRBJ1-2; weak D call: TRBD1 (5 bases). CDR3 length equals 15 residues. Germline V lookup: CDR1 SGHRS, CDR2 YFSETQ. V was trimmed by 0 bases and J by 4 bases, leaving 13 bases between them. The DNA of the CDR3 is TGCGCCAGCAGCTTGGATGGCAGGGATTTCTATGGCTACACCTTC. Its translation is CASSLDGRDFYGYTF.

For the CDR3, the DNA is TGTGCCTGGAGTGGCAGGGGAGGGGATGAAGCTTTCTTT. This sequence encodes CAWSGRGGDEAFF. This chain uses TRBV30 with TRBJ1-1, with a tentative D call TRBD1 (6 bases). The CDR3 spans 13 residues. Trimming removed 1 base at V and 7 bases at J, with 13 bases between. CDR1 and CDR2 from the germline V gene are GTSNPN and SVGIG (reference sequence).

This chain uses TRBV19 with TRBJ1-5; no firm D call. Trimming removed 3 bases at V and 9 bases at J, with 12 bases between. CDR1 and CDR2 (germline): LNHDA, SQIVND (reference sequence). The CDR3 consists of 13 residues. In DNA form, the CDR3 reads TGTGCCAGTAGTATCTCCAAATCGCGGCCCCAGCATTTT. Translation: CASSISKSRPQHF.

The chain couples TRBV5-1 to TRBJ2-5; TRBD2 aligns across 8 bases. This CDR3 comprises 11 residues. Trimming removed 7 bases from V and 5 bases from J; junction bases left unmatched: 1. Germline values: CDR1 SGHRS, CDR2 YFSETQ. Here the CDR3 DNA reads TGCGCCAGCCGGGAGGGGGAGACCCAGTACTTC. Its protein is CASREGETQYF. Drawing the rest from reference TRBV5-1 and TRBJ2-5, the complete variable domain is KAGVTQTPRYLIKTRGQQVTLSCSPISGHRSVSWYQQTPGQGLQFLFEYFSETQRNKGNFPGRFSGRQFSNSRSEMNVSTLELGDSALYLCASREGETQYFGPGTRLLVL.

As regards this clone: A read error may account for a junction end that differs from germline. Distinct nucleotide sequences in the sample also encode this CDR3. The CDR3 loop reads CATSRGSQGLFGGELFF. CDR3 nucleotides: TGTGCTACCAGCAGAGGCTCGCAGGGGTTGTTTGGCGGGGAGCTGTTTTTT. This chain connects TRBV15 to TRBJ2-2, with D possibly TRBD1 on 6 matching bases. CDR3 size: 17 residues. Germline V gene sequence: CDR1 LNHNV, CDR2 YYDKDF (reference sequence). Supplemented by reference TRBV15 and TRBJ2-2, the full variable domain reads DAMVIQNPRYQVTQFGKPVTLSCSQTLNHNVMYWYQQKSSQAPKLLFHYYDKDFNNEADTPDNFQSRRPNTSFCFLDIRSPGLGDTAMYLCATSRGSQGLFGGELFFGEGSRLTVL.

The chain is built from TRBV6-5 and TRBJ2-1; 8 nucleotides line up with TRBD1. In germline, CDR1 is MNHEY, CDR2 SVGAGI. The length of the CDR3 is 15 residues. V was pared by 5 bases and J by 4 bases, with 7 bases of the junction left unmatched. CDR3 in amino acids: CASSRDRLPYNEQFF. In DNA, the CDR3 is TGTGCCAGCAGTCGGGACAGGCTACCTTACAATGAGCAGTTCTTC.

The V gene is TRBV3-1 (or the pseudogene TRBV3-2), the J gene TRBJ1-3; 10 nucleotides match TRBD1. V dropped 3 bases and J dropped 8; count of bases not matched to a gene: 7. This CDR3 region has 15 residues. Germline CDR1 and CDR2: LGHDT and YNNKEL (reference sequence). CDR3 DNA: TGTGCCAGCAGCCACCTAGGGGACAGGGGCGACACCATATATTTT. As protein: CASSHLGDRGDTIYF.